This passage covers 28 T cell receptor beta chains from one sample sequenced in a study of T-cell memory formation after mild COVID-19. MiXCR was run by TCRdb on the 5' RACE reads, yielding one entry per CDR3 protein. The repertoire includes approximately 260,000 distinct CDR3 sequences, roughly 15% of them detected once, and roughly 3.6% sits in the top ten. Sequenced sample: PBMCs or a T cell subset sorted from them (not recorded which). These receptors came from a man younger than 30 who had mild COVID-19 (a few samples of this study predate the infection). Cell type and time point are not known.

This clonotype has more than one count but fewer than ten. The genes are TRBV5-1 and TRBJ1-1; no firm D call. The V end was cut by 0 bases, the J end by 1 base, with 10 bases between. Germline CDR1 SGHRS, CDR2 YFSETQ. There are 15 residues in the CDR3. CDR3 bases: TGCGCCAGCAGCTTGGCCCAAAGGGCGAACACTGAAGCTTTCTTT. This encodes CASSLAQRANTEAFF.

This clonotype was seen only a few times. The chain couples TRBV10-3 to TRBJ2-2; a weak D match, TRBD2 (6 bases). In germline, CDR1 is ENHRY, CDR2 SYGVKD. Trimming shortened V by 10 bases and J by 4 bases, and 16 bases separated the two germline ends. This CDR3 has 14 residues. CDR3 sequence (DNA): TGTGCCAGTCGCGGGGTCCCCCCCACCGGGGAGCTGTTTTTT. Translated, it gives CASRGVPPTGELFF.

This clonotype was found a few times. The genes are TRBV12-3 or TRBV12-4 and TRBJ2-1; 8 bases map to TRBD1. The junction had 4 bases not matched to a gene; V was cut back by 4 bases and J by 5 bases. The CDR3 covers 14 residues. The CDR3 region is CASSSGQGNNEQFF. The CDR3, as DNA: TGTGCCAGCAGTTCCGGACAGGGAAACAATGAGCAGTTCTTC.

This clonotype was seen a handful of times. The genes are TRBV6-5 and TRBJ1-4, with a possible D match to TRBD1 (6 bases). CDR1 and CDR2 (germline): MNHEY, SVGAGI. Trimming cost V 5 bases and J 0 bases, with 7 bases left between them. The CDR3 runs 14 residues. CDR3 sequence reads: CASSRTATNEKLFF. Written as DNA, the CDR3 is TGTGCCAGCAGTAGGACAGCAACTAATGAAAAACTGTTTTTT.

The rearrangement joins TRBV6-5 to TRBJ2-6; D is uncertain. CDR3 length: 16 residues. CDR1 MNHEY and CDR2 SVGAGI come from the germline V gene. V lost 2 bases and J lost 2, with 10 bases in between. This chain's CDR3 is CASSYRVLAGANVLTF. As DNA, the CDR3 is TGTGCCAGCAGTTACAGGGTTTTGGCTGGGGCCAACGTCCTGACTTTC.

This chain links TRBV20-1 with TRBJ2-3, with 10 bases fitting TRBD2. Per the germline V gene, CDR1 is DFQATT and CDR2 is SNEGSKA (reference sequence). The CDR3 has 14 amino acids. With 5 bases clipped from V and 2 bases from J, the junction kept 4 bases outside the gene matches. CDR3: CSARLAGPTDTQYF. The DNA of the CDR3 is TGCAGTGCTCGACTAGCGGGCCCCACAGATACGCAGTATTTT.

The chain carries TRBV5-6 and TRBJ2-1; D is tentatively TRBD1 or TRBD2 (6 bases each). V lost 4 bases, J lost 0 bases, and 14 bases lay in between. Germline CDR1 is SGHDT and CDR2 is YYEEEE. This CDR3 has 16 residues. The CDR3 spells CASSGGRRSSYNEQFF. As DNA, the CDR3 is TGTGCCAGCAGCGGGGGGCGGCGGAGCTCCTACAATGAGCAGTTCTTC.

V usage is TRBV6-5 and J usage is TRBJ1-2; TRBD1 might be the D (6 bases). The CDR3 consists of 16 residues. The V gene lost 5 bases and the J gene lost 3 bases, with 19 bases spanning the gap. CDR1 is MNHEY, CDR2 SVGAGI, per germline. In DNA, the CDR3 is TGTGCCAGCAGTCAGGAGGTGGGGGGCAGAGACTATGGCTACACCTTC. Its translation: CASSQEVGGRDYGYTF.

The V call is TRBV2, the J call TRBJ2-2; D is possibly TRBD1 or TRBD2 (5 bases each). The CDR3 consists of 15 residues. Trimming shortened V by 6 bases and J by 6 bases, and 17 bases separated the two germline ends. The germline V gene encodes CDR1 SNHLY and CDR2 FYNNEI. DNA of the CDR3: TGTGCCAGCAGCCCTGGGACGGGAAGCTCCGGGGAGCTGTTTTTT. Translating it yields CASSPGTGSSGELFF.

The chain employs TRBV7-9 and TRBJ1-6; D uncertain. Germline V lookup: CDR1 SEHNR, CDR2 FQNEAQ (reference sequence). This CDR3 spans 19 amino acids. V lost 2 bases to trimming and J lost 1 base, with 18 bases between them. The CDR3 coding sequence is TGTGCCAGCAGCTTAACGGGCGGAGGGATTCTATCCTATAATTCACCCCTCCACTTT. It encodes CASSLTGGGILSYNSPLHF.

This chain uses TRBV24-1 with TRBJ2-1; weak D call: TRBD1 (6 bases). V was trimmed by 5 bases and J by 8 bases, leaving 24 bases between them. This CDR3 comprises 17 residues. Germline V gives CDR1 KGHDR, CDR2 SFDVKD. Here the CDR3 DNA reads TGTGCCACCAGTGCCGGGTGGTCAGGGGTCCGGTCACATGAGCAGTTCTTC. It is translated as CATSAGWSGVRSHEQFF.

The chain recombines TRBV9 with TRBJ2-3; D gene ambiguous. Trimming removed 1 base from V and 0 bases from J, with 12 bases in between. Germline V gene data show CDR1 as SGDLS and CDR2 as YYNGEE. This CDR3 contains 16 residues. CDR3 coding DNA: TGTGCCAGCAGCGTATCAGCGCGAGCTAGCACAGATACGCAGTATTTT. It yields the protein CASSVSARASTDTQYF. The variable domain in full, completed from reference TRBV9 and TRBJ2-3, reads DSGVTQTPKHLITATGQRVTLRCSPRSGDLSVYWYQQSLDQGLQFLIQYYNGEERAKGNILERFSAQQFPDLHSELNLSSLELGDSALYFCASSVSARASTDTQYFGPGTRLTVL.

The chain couples TRBV14 to TRBJ2-1, with TRBD1 matching over 9 bases. J was trimmed by 1 base and V by 1 base; bases with no gene match: 5. This CDR3 is built from 17 residues. Germline V gene sequence: CDR1 SGHDN, CDR2 FVKESK. The CDR3 is CASSQAPDRGSYNEQFF. CDR3 DNA: TGTGCCAGCAGCCAAGCCCCGGACAGGGGATCCTACAATGAGCAGTTCTTC.

This clonotype was seen repeatedly, ten times or more. The rearrangement uses TRBV5-4 and TRBJ1-4; TRBD1 aligns across 10 bases. Germline lookup yields CDR1 SGHNT and CDR2 YYREEE (reference sequence). The V gene end was trimmed by 4 bases and the J gene end by 7 bases; junction bases not matched to a gene: 4. The CDR3 is made up of 14 amino acids. The CDR3 is CASSRQGAAEKLFF. CDR3 in DNA: TGTGCCAGCAGCCGACAGGGGGCGGCTGAAAAACTGTTTTTT.

For this clonotype: One junction end does not reproduce the germline sequence, and a read error may be involved. The J gene is TRBJ2-1, the V gene TRBV12-3 or TRBV12-4, with a possible D match to TRBD1 (7 bases). CDR3 length: 12 amino acids. CDR3 protein: CASSASGGGFIF. CDR3 nucleotides: TGTGCCAGCAGTGCCTCCGGAGGGGGCTTTATCTTC.

The genes are TRBV12-3 or TRBV12-4 and TRBJ2-5; a weak D match, TRBD2 (6 bases). This CDR3 has 14 residues. V was shortened by 4 bases and J by 0 bases, with 9 bases between the two germline ends. The CDR3: CASSYLAYQETQYF. CDR3 bases: TGTGCCAGCAGTTATCTAGCGTACCAAGAGACCCAGTACTTC.

This clonotype turned up a few times. The chain has TRBV28 and TRBJ1-1; D is ambiguous. The length of the CDR3 is 14 residues. The germline V and J ends were trimmed by 5 bases and 1 base, with 11 bases remaining between them. The germline V gene has CDR1 MDHEN and CDR2 SYDVKM. The CDR3 sequence is CASSRIPRNTEAFF. For the CDR3, the DNA is TGTGCCAGCAGTCGGATTCCGAGGAACACTGAAGCTTTCTTT. Full variable domain (missing parts from reference TRBV28 and TRBJ1-1): DVKVTQSSRYLVKRTGEKVFLECVQDMDHENMFWYRQDPGLGLRLIYFSYDVKMKEKGDIPEGYSVSREKKERFSLILESASTNQTSMYLCASSRIPRNTEAFFGQGTRLTVV.

This clonotype was picked up a small number of times. The chain is built from TRBV7-3 and TRBJ2-3; TRBD1 or TRBD2 may be the D gene (6 bases each). V was shortened by 2 bases and J by 1 base, with 13 bases between the two germline ends. The CDR3 consists of 16 residues. Germline V lookup: CDR1 SGHTA, CDR2 FQGTGA. CDR3 protein: CASSLAVGGRTDTQYF. The CDR3 DNA sequence: TGTGCCAGCAGCTTAGCCGTGGGGGGCCGCACAGATACGCAGTATTTT.

The chain is built from TRBV6-6 and TRBJ2-5; 10 bases match TRBD1. Trimming at V came to 5 bases and at J to 3 bases, leaving 9 bases not matched to a gene. CDR1 is MNHNY, CDR2 SVGAGI, per germline (reference sequence). The CDR3 runs 16 residues. DNA of the CDR3: TGTGCCAGCAGTACTCGTGGCGGGACAGGGGAAGAGACCCAGTACTTC. The encoded protein is CASSTRGGTGEETQYF.

This clonotype was observed at least ten times. The genes are TRBV5-4 and TRBJ2-3; either TRBD1 or TRBD2 may supply D (7 bases each). V was cut by 4 bases and J by 5 bases, with 20 bases left in between. CDR3 length: 16 residues. Germline V gene sequence: CDR1 SGHNT, CDR2 YYREEE (reference sequence). The CDR3 loop is CASSQGGRGHGDTQYF. In nucleotides, the CDR3 is TGTGCCAGCAGCCAAGGTGGGAGGGGGCACGGAGATACGCAGTATTTT.

This clonotype has more than one count but fewer than ten. The chain uses TRBV5-8 and TRBJ1-2; D is undetermined. CDR1 is SGHTS and CDR2 is YDEGEE in the germline V gene. V lost 4 bases to trimming and J lost 3 bases, with 13 bases between them. CDR3 size: 14 residues. CDR3: CASSLGGKHYGYTF. The CDR3 DNA follows: TGTGCCAGCAGCCTCGGAGGGAAGCACTATGGCTACACCTTC. Full variable domain (rest looked up from reference TRBV5-8 and TRBJ1-2): EAGVTQSPTHLIKTRGQQATLRCSPISGHTSVYWYQQALGLGLQFLLWYDEGEERNRGNFPPRFSGRQFPNYSSELNVNALELEDSALYLCASSLGGKHYGYTFGSGTRLTVV.

Details on this clonotype: This may arise from a read error, as a much more abundant clone is one base away. V gene TRBV14 combines with J gene TRBJ1-1, with D unresolved. Germline CDR1 is SGHDN and CDR2 is FVKESK. This CDR3 is built from 14 residues. V lost 9 bases, J lost 1 base, and 15 bases lay in between. CDR3 sequence reads: CARSRGRWNTEAFF. The DNA for the CDR3 is TGTGCCAGAAGCAGAGGACGGTGGAACACTGAAGCTTTCTTT.

This chain connects TRBV5-1 to TRBJ2-6, with D unclear. CDR1 and CDR2 from the germline V gene are SGHRS and YFSETQ. This CDR3 spans 14 amino acids. Trimming removed 2 bases from V and 5 bases from J, with 8 bases in between. CDR3 in DNA: TGCGCCAGCAGCTTTTTTGCGAGGGCCAACGTCCTGACTTTC. It specifies CASSFFARANVLTF.

The chain uses TRBV3-1 and TRBJ2-7, with D possibly being TRBD2 (6 bases). This CDR3 has 14 amino acids. Per the germline V gene, CDR1 is LGHDT and CDR2 is YNNKEL (reference sequence). Trimming took 4 bases from V and 6 from J, leaving 16 bases between them. CDR3 protein: CASSRVGGSGEQYF. The CDR3 DNA is TGTGCCAGCAGCCGCGTCGGGGGTTCCGGCGAGCAGTACTTC.

This clonotype was seen only a few times. The chain uses TRBV3-1 and TRBJ2-3, with D perhaps TRBD1 (5 bases). Germline CDR1 and CDR2: LGHDT and YNNKEL (reference sequence). V was trimmed by 1 base and J by 0 bases, leaving 5 bases between them. This CDR3 contains 14 residues. This CDR3 is CASSQAGSTDTQYF. The CDR3 DNA sequence: TGTGCCAGCAGCCAAGCAGGGAGCACAGATACGCAGTATTTT.

The sample holds a few counts of this clonotype. The CDR3: CASSLPTNYGYTF. The CDR3, as DNA: TGTGCCAGCAGCCTTCCAACGAACTATGGCTACACCTTC. The chain uses TRBV7-2 and TRBJ1-2; the D is unclear. The germline V and J ends were trimmed by 5 bases and 2 bases, with 9 bases remaining between them. Per germline, CDR1 SGHTA and CDR2 FQGNSA. This CDR3 has 13 amino acids.

CDR3 residues: CAWSVVGNTIYF. In nucleotides, the CDR3 is TGTGCCTGGAGTGTAGTTGGAAACACCATATATTTT. J is TRBJ1-3 and V is TRBV30; unclear D gene. This CDR3 comprises 12 residues. The germline V gene encodes CDR1 GTSNPN and CDR2 SVGIG (reference sequence). V lost 0 bases and J 3 bases, leaving 3 bases between the germline ends.

This clonotype was seen only once. V is TRBV7-2 and J is TRBJ1-1, with D possibly TRBD1 on 5 matching bases. Per the germline V gene, CDR1 is SGHTA and CDR2 is FQGNSA. The CDR3 is 13 amino acids. V was trimmed by 5 bases and J by 12 bases, leaving 19 bases between them. CDR3 sequence: CASSRREPTVTFF. The CDR3 bases are TGTGCCAGCAGCCGCCGGGAACCGACAGTCACTTTCTTT.